This TCR beta chain was sequenced in a study of spatial heterogeneity in lung cancer. About the study: Detected sequences consistently included more beta-chain ones than alpha-chain ones. On average, each unique TCR and UMI combination appeared more than ten times in raw reads.

Germline V gene lookup returns CDR1 SGHDT and CDR2 YYEEEE. Trimming removed 4 bases from V and 10 bases from J, with 18 bases in between. The CDR3 consists of 14 residues. In this sample, this clonotype turned up a few times. Every TCR cDNA molecule bore its own unique molecular identifier. TCRdb processed the 5' RACE reads anew with MiXCR; each CDR3 protein has one entry. The repertoire has tens of thousands of distinct CDR3 sequences, approximately 10% of them found once; the top ten carry 42%. Time point defined: sample taken at primary tumor resection. Material for sequencing was whole RNA from tumor, nontumor lung or frozen PBMC, left unsorted. A total of about 73 untreated early-stage non-small cell lung cancer patients served as donors.

Sequences were derived from PBMCs, sampled at surgery. This TCR was recovered from a female donor with early-stage non-small cell lung cancer. This chain links TRBV5-6 with TRBJ2-1; D perhaps matches TRBD2 (6 bases). DNA for the CDR3: TGTGCCAGCAGCGAAACCGGGAGCCCTATCGAGCAGTTCTTC. Protein: CASSETGSPIEQFF.